This is a list of T cell receptor beta chains from one sample in a study of naive and memory T cell subsets. TCRdb recomputed calls from the UMI-ligation and nested PCR reads with MiXCR, one row per CDR3 protein. The table shows about 90,000 distinct CDR3 sequences, with around 11% occurring only once. The specimen sequenced was naive CD4+ T cells from blood. The source is a human donor in good health. Both conserved end residues are part of each CDR3. The D gene is left open where the match is weak. A row's size may be missing; if present it is once, few, many or a size class.

v_call	j_call	clone_size	d_call	cdr3_nt	cdr3_aa
TRBV28	TRBJ1-5	NA	NA	TGTGCCAGCCGTGCTGGGACAAATAGCAATCAGCCCCAGCATTTT	CASRAGTNSNQPQHF
TRBV6-5	TRBJ1-1	many	NA	TGTGCCAGCAGTTATGGGGAATCAATTCAAGCTTTCTTT	CASSYGESIQAFF
TRBV20-1	TRBJ2-3	few	NA	TGCAGTGCTAGGGAGGGCGTGGGGGGGCCATCAGATACGCAGTATTTT	CSAREGVGGPSDTQYF
TRBV7-9	TRBJ1-1	NA	TRBD1	TGTGCCAGCAGCTTCCGACAGGGAACTGAAGCTTTCTTT	CASSFRQGTEAFF
TRBV7-2	TRBJ2-7	NA	NA	TGTGCCAGAATCGAGGGGGGGACCTACGAGCAGTACTTC	CARIEGGTYEQYF
TRBV6-2/TRBV6-3	TRBJ1-1	NA	NA	TGTGCCAGCAGTTACATGGAGGAACTGGGGGCTTTCTTT	CASSYMEELGAFF
TRBV6-6	TRBJ2-7	many	NA	TGTGCCAGCCATGAGATCGGGAGCACCTACGAGCAGTACTTC	CASHEIGSTYEQYF
TRBV9	TRBJ1-4	NA	TRBD1	TGTGCCAGCAGCAAAGGGACAGGGAGTCCTGAAAAACTGTTTTTT	CASSKGTGSPEKLFF
TRBV12-3/TRBV12-4	TRBJ1-2	few	NA	TGTGCCAGCAGCCAGTACTCGGACGGAGCCTCTAACGGCTACACCTTC	CASSQYSDGASNGYTF
TRBV29-1	TRBJ1-2	NA	NA	TGCAGCGATAGGTCAGGGACCTATGGCTACACCTTC	CSDRSGTYGYTF
TRBV7-2	TRBJ1-5	few	TRBD1	TGTGCCAGCAGCTCTAGTTGGGACAGCCCACAGCCCCAGCATTTT	CASSSSWDSPQPQHF
TRBV29-1	TRBJ2-5	many	NA	TGCAGCGTTGGCCAGGGGATGGGCGAGACCCAGTACTTC	CSVGQGMGETQYF
TRBV29-1	TRBJ1-1	few	NA	TGCAGCGTGGAGGACAGTTACACTGAAGCTTTCTTT	CSVEDSYTEAFF
TRBV14	TRBJ2-2	NA	NA	TGTGCCAGCAGCCAAGAATGGTTTACCGGGGAGCTGTTTTTT	CASSQEWFTGELFF
TRBV7-9	TRBJ2-7	NA	NA	TGTGCTTACTTGGGAGGGGGAACAATGGGAACCGAGCAGTACTTC	CAYLGGGTMGTEQYF
TRBV7-2	TRBJ1-1	few	TRBD1	TGTGCCAGCAGCTCCCTCAGGGGGCAGGTGATTATGAACACTGAAGCTTTCTTT	CASSSLRGQVIMNTEAFF
TRBV6-6	TRBJ2-7	few	NA	TGTGCCAGCAGTTACTCCAGACGGGGGACTGACGAGCAGTACTTC	CASSYSRRGTDEQYF
TRBV11-1	TRBJ2-3	few	TRBD2	TGTGCCAGCAGCTTAGGTGTGACTAGCGGAAACACAGATACGCAGTATTTT	CASSLGVTSGNTDTQYF
TRBV7-9	TRBJ1-2	few	TRBD1	TGTGCCAGCAGCTCTGGGACAGGGGAAGTCTACACCTTC	CASSSGTGEVYTF
TRBV7-2	TRBJ2-7	NA	TRBD2	TGTGCCAGCAGCCCCCGACTAGCGGGGGTCTACGAGCAGTACTTC	CASSPRLAGVYEQYF
TRBV9	TRBJ2-1	NA	NA	TGTGCCAGCAGCGTAGCTTACGGGGTCGGCGATGAGCAGTTCTTC	CASSVAYGVGDEQFF
TRBV6-2/TRBV6-3	TRBJ2-7	many	TRBD1	TGTGCCAGCACTCAACAGGGGCGCAGTACCTACGAGCAGTACTTC	CASTQQGRSTYEQYF
TRBV3-1	TRBJ2-3	many	NA	TGTGCCAGCAGCCCTCAACTAAGCACAGATACGCAGTATTTT	CASSPQLSTDTQYF
TRBV7-8	TRBJ1-1	few	NA	TGTGCCAGCAGGTGGGACCTGAACACTGAAGCTTTCTTT	CASRWDLNTEAFF
TRBV28	TRBJ2-7	many	NA	TGTGCCAGCAGTTTATCGGGGAGTACCTACGAGCAGTACTTC	CASSLSGSTYEQYF
TRBV20-1	TRBJ2-1	few	TRBD2	TGCAGTGCAAGCCGCGGGGGTCCCTACAATGAGCAGTTCTTC	CSASRGGPYNEQFF
TRBV28	TRBJ2-7	few	NA	TGTGCCAGCAGTTTCCTGAGCGGGTCGTACTACGAGCAGTACTTC	CASSFLSGSYYEQYF
TRBV18	TRBJ1-2	NA	NA	TGTGCCAGCTCACCAATCCCCGGGACTCTATCTAACTATGGCTACACCTTC	CASSPIPGTLSNYGYTF
TRBV6-2/TRBV6-3	TRBJ1-2	NA	NA	TGTGCCAGCAACTTAATGGCCACGGCAGAGGGCTACACCTTC	CASNLMATAEGYTF
TRBV12-3/TRBV12-4	TRBJ1-6	few	NA	TGTGCCAGCAGTCCCAGGGGATGGGATTCACCCCTCCACTTT	CASSPRGWDSPLHF
TRBV5-1	TRBJ2-7	few	NA	TGCGCCAGCAGCTTGGAGGAACCCTCCTACGAGCAGTACTTC	CASSLEEPSYEQYF
TRBV6-6	TRBJ2-3	many	TRBD1	TGTGCCACCCGGACAGGGACTACAGATACGCAGTATTTT	CATRTGTTDTQYF
TRBV4-2	TRBJ2-3	NA	NA	TGTGCCAGCAGCCTCCAGGGAGGCACAGATACGCAGTATTTT	CASSLQGGTDTQYF
TRBV20-1	TRBJ1-6	many	NA	TGCAGTGCTAAGGTGGGGCAGGGTTCGTCACCCCTCCACTTT	CSAKVGQGSSPLHF
TRBV24-1	TRBJ2-1	NA	NA	TGTGCCACCAGTGAACACAATGAGCAGTTCTTC	CATSEHNEQFF
TRBV10-2	TRBJ2-2	NA	TRBD2	TGCGCCAGCAGTACCGGGACTAGCGGGGACACCGGGGAGCTGTTTTTT	CASSTGTSGDTGELFF